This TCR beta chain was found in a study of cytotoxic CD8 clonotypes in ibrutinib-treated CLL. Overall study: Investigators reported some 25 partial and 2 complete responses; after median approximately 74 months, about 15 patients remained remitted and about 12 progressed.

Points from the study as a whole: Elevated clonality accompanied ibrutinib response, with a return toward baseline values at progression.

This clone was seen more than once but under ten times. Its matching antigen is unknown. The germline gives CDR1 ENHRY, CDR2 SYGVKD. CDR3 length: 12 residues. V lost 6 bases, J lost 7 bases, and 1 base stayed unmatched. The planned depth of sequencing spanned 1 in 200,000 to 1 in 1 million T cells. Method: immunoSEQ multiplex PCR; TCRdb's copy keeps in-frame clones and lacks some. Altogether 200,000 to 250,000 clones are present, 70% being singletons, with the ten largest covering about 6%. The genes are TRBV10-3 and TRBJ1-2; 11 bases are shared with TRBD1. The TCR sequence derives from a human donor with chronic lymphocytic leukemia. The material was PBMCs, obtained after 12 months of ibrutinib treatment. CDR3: CAIRGTGGGYTF. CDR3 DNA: TGTGCCATCAGGGGGACAGGGGGTGGCTACACCTTC.